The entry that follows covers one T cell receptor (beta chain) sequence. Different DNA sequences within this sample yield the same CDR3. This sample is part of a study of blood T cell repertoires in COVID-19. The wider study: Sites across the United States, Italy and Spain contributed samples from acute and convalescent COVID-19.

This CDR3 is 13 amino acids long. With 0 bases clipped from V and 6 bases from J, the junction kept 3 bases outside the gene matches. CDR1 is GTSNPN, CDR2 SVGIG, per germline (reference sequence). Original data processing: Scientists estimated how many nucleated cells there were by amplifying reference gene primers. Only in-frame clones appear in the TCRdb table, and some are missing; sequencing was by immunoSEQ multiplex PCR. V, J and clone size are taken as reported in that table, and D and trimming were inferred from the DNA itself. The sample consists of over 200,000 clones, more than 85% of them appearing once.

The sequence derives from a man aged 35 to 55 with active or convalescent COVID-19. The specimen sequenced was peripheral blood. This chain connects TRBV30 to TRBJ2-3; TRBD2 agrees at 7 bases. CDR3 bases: TGTGCCTGGAGTGTGCGGGAGCGGGATACGCAGTATTTT. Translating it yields CAWSVRERDTQYF.